Below are 26 T cell receptor beta chains sequenced from a single sample in a study of patients and donors after allogeneic stem cell transplantation. TCRdb called the RT-PCR reads again in MiXCR, with one record for every CDR3 protein. Here the sample spans 150,000 to 200,000 distinct CDR3 sequences, 24% being singletons. The specimen sequenced was blood, either unsorted or a sorted T cell fraction (not recorded which). The receptor source for this set is a human donor who was either an allogeneic HSCT recipient or a stem cell or donor lymphocyte infusion donor (not recorded which). It is not recorded whose cells these are; they may come from a transplant donor.

This clonotype was counted only a few times. The chain is built from TRBV24-1 and TRBJ2-1; the match to TRBD1 covers 7 bases. Germline trimming cut 5 bases from V and 5 bases from J; bases unmatched to any gene: 2. Germline CDR1 and CDR2: KGHDR and SFDVKD. The CDR3 sequence is 13 residues long. CDR3 nucleotide sequence: TGTGCCACCAGTGGAGGACAGGACAATGAGCAGTTCTTC. Amino acids: CATSGGQDNEQFF.

This clonotype was seen a handful of times. The V and J genes are TRBV9 and TRBJ2-1; D unresolved. CDR1 SGDLS and CDR2 YYNGEE come from the germline V gene. The ends were cut back, 0 bases at V and 5 bases at J, with 6 bases in the middle. This CDR3 comprises 13 residues. CDR3 amino acids: CASSVVGDNEQFF. The CDR3 coding sequence is TGTGCCAGCAGCGTAGTCGGAGACAATGAGCAGTTCTTC. The full variable domain, in which reference TRBV9 and TRBJ2-1 provide the parts outside the CDR3, is DSGVTQTPKHLITATGQRVTLRCSPRSGDLSVYWYQQSLDQGLQFLIQYYNGEERAKGNILERFSAQQFPDLHSELNLSSLELGDSALYFCASSVVGDNEQFFGPGTRLTVL.

This clonotype was counted only a few times. CDR3 nucleotides: TGTGCCAGCAGTTCGGGGGTTCCCAATGAGCAGTTCTTC. Residues: CASSSGVPNEQFF. The rearrangement joins TRBV28 to TRBJ2-1, with D maybe TRBD2 (6 bases). CDR1 and CDR2 (germline): MDHEN, SYDVKM. The V gene lost 4 bases and the J gene lost 6 bases, with 10 bases spanning the gap. The CDR3 has 13 amino acids. The whole variable domain, filled in from reference TRBV28 and TRBJ2-1, reads DVKVTQSSRYLVKRTGEKVFLECVQDMDHENMFWYRQDPGLGLRLIYFSYDVKMKEKGDIPEGYSVSREKKERFSLILESASTNQTSMYLCASSSGVPNEQFFGPGTRLTVL.

This chain uses TRBV29-1 with TRBJ2-5; a possible D gene is TRBD1 (6 bases). The CDR3 runs to 10 residues. CDR1 is SQVTM and CDR2 is ANQGSEA in the germline V gene. V lost 4 bases and J 9 bases, leaving 9 bases between the germline ends. The CDR3 spells CSVAPGAQYF. CDR3 nucleotides: TGCAGCGTTGCCCCAGGGGCCCAGTACTTC.

The CDR3 loop is CASSLEVGNTEAFF. The DNA for the CDR3 is TGTGCCAGCAGCCTTGAGGTGGGGAACACTGAAGCTTTCTTT. The chain links TRBV7-9 to TRBJ1-1; D is unresolved. Germline V lookup: CDR1 SEHNR, CDR2 FQNEAQ (reference sequence). The CDR3 length is 14 residues. Trimming removed 5 bases at V and 1 base at J, with 11 bases between.

The rearrangement uses TRBV7-2 and TRBJ2-3, with TRBD1 matching 9 bases. CDR3 length: 15 residues. The germline V gene encodes CDR1 SGHTA and CDR2 FQGNSA. V gave up 2 bases and J gave up 3 bases; unmatched junction bases: 3. Written as DNA, the CDR3 is TGTGCCAGCAGCTTATCGGGACAGGGAACAGATACGCAGTATTTT. This codes for CASSLSGQGTDTQYF.

The sample holds a few counts of this clonotype. V is TRBV5-1 and J is TRBJ1-2; maybe TRBD1 (5 bases). Per germline, CDR1 SGHRS and CDR2 YFSETQ. CDR3 length: 13 amino acids. The ends were cut back, 3 bases at V and 2 bases at J, with 8 bases in the middle. The CDR3 DNA reads as TGCGCCAGCAGCTCGGACATAAACTATGGCTACACCTTC. Translating gives CASSSDINYGYTF.

This clonotype was seen more than once but under ten times. The V and J genes are TRBV20-1 and TRBJ2-4; D is unclear. The CDR3 loop spans 14 amino acids. V shed 6 bases and J shed 0 bases, with 12 bases lying between them. Germline V gene sequence: CDR1 DFQATT, CDR2 SNEGSKA (reference sequence). The CDR3 sequence: CSARRPQAKNIQYF. CDR3 in DNA: TGCAGTGCCCGTCGTCCCCAAGCCAAAAACATTCAGTACTTC.

This clonotype turned up a few times. This chain uses TRBV4-1 with TRBJ2-7; D perhaps matches TRBD1 (5 bases). V was pared by 4 bases and J by 2 bases, with 18 bases between. From germline, CDR1 is MGHRA and CDR2 YSYEKL. This CDR3 spans 16 amino acids. The CDR3 region has the DNA TGCGCCAGCAGCCTTCTCCGGACAAGGCCTCCCTACGAGCAGTACTTC. Encoded protein: CASSLLRTRPPYEQYF.

The count of this clonotype is one. The J gene is TRBJ2-7, the V gene TRBV5-1, with unresolved D. V was shortened by 1 base and J by 0 bases, with 14 bases between the two germline ends. The germline CDR1 and CDR2 sequences are SGHRS and YFSETQ. The CDR3 spans 16 residues. The CDR3 region is CASSLLPKSSSYEQYF. The DNA of the CDR3 is TGCGCCAGCAGCTTGCTTCCTAAATCCAGCTCCTACGAGCAGTACTTC. Full variable domain (rest looked up from reference TRBV5-1 and TRBJ2-7): KAGVTQTPRYLIKTRGQQVTLSCSPISGHRSVSWYQQTPGQGLQFLFEYFSETQRNKGNFPGRFSGRQFSNSRSEMNVSTLELGDSALYLCASSLLPKSSSYEQYFGPGTRLTVT.

The sample holds a few counts of this clonotype. Here the CDR3 DNA reads TGTGCCAGCAGTTTACCCCGGGAGGGACAGCAGCCCCAGCATTTT. Its translation: CASSLPREGQQPQHF. The chain uses TRBV12-3 or TRBV12-4 and TRBJ1-5, with TRBD1 matching 7 bases. The CDR3 runs to 15 residues. Germline trimming cut 2 bases from V and 7 bases from J; bases unmatched to any gene: 8.

This clonotype was detected only a few times. J is TRBJ2-1 and V is TRBV20-1; no clear D gene. CDR3 length: 13 amino acids. V gave up 0 bases and J gave up 4 bases, with 7 bases separating them. Germline V gives CDR1 DFQATT, CDR2 SNEGSKA (reference sequence). CDR3 bases: TGCAGTGCTAGAGAAATGAATTACAATGAGCAGTTCTTC. Translation: CSAREMNYNEQFF.

V is TRBV14 and J is TRBJ1-1, with TRBD1 matching over 7 bases. Germline V gene data show CDR1 as SGHDN and CDR2 as FVKESK. With 3 bases clipped from V and 4 bases from J, the junction kept 8 bases outside the gene matches. This CDR3 spans 15 amino acids. This CDR3 is CASSQDDREVTEAFF. DNA of the CDR3: TGTGCCAGCAGCCAGGACGACAGGGAGGTCACTGAAGCTTTCTTT.

V and J are TRBV27 and TRBJ2-7, with D possibly matching TRBD2 (6 bases). The CDR3 runs 14 residues. V lost 0 bases to trimming and J lost 1 base, with 7 bases between them. Germline lookup yields CDR1 MNHEY and CDR2 SMNVEV (reference sequence). This CDR3 reads CASSLSGGSYEQYF. CDR3 sequence (DNA): TGTGCCAGCAGTTTATCGGGGGGATCCTACGAGCAGTACTTC.

The rearrangement links TRBV4-1 to TRBJ2-7; D is perhaps TRBD1 (6 bases). The CDR3 contains 14 residues. Per germline, CDR1 MGHRA and CDR2 YSYEKL. V lost 2 bases and J 3 bases, leaving 11 bases between the germline ends. CDR3 sequence: CASSQSGTFYEQYF. CDR3 bases: TGCGCCAGCAGCCAATCCGGGACATTCTACGAGCAGTACTTC.

The gene calls are TRBV9 and TRBJ2-7, with 8 bases that match TRBD2. CDR1 and CDR2 from the germline V gene are SGDLS and YYNGEE. The CDR3 runs 16 residues. Germline trimming cut 4 bases from V and 0 bases from J; bases unmatched to any gene: 9. CDR3 DNA sequence: TGTGCCAGCAGCCCAAGTGGACTAGCCAGCTCCTACGAGCAGTACTTC. Its protein product is CASSPSGLASSYEQYF.

V is TRBV10-3 and J is TRBJ2-2; possibly TRBD2 for D (6 bases). The ends were cut back, 7 bases at V and 6 bases at J, with 18 bases in the middle. The CDR3 consists of 15 residues. From germline, CDR1 is ENHRY and CDR2 SYGVKD. This CDR3 reads CAITRDFSPSGELFF. For the CDR3, the DNA is TGTGCCATCACTAGGGACTTTTCCCCCTCCGGGGAGCTGTTTTTT.

The rearrangement joins TRBV27 to TRBJ1-2; the match to TRBD1 covers 7 bases. Germline V gene sequence: CDR1 MNHEY, CDR2 SMNVEV (reference sequence). This CDR3 comprises 13 residues. J was trimmed by 4 bases and V by 6 bases; bases with no gene match: 5. This chain's CDR3 is CASRRGQFYGYTF. As DNA, the CDR3 is TGTGCCAGCAGGAGGGGACAGTTCTATGGCTACACCTTC.

The J gene is TRBJ2-1, the V gene TRBV29-1; D is unresolved. The length of the CDR3 is 11 residues. Germline V CDR1 and CDR2: SQVTM, ANQGSEA. Trimming took off 7 bases at V and 5 bases at J, with 9 bases between the two ends. CDR3 protein: CSAPDHNEQFF. In DNA form, the CDR3 reads TGCAGCGCCCCAGACCACAATGAGCAGTTCTTC.

There are many counts of this clonotype. The gene calls are TRBV5-1 and TRBJ1-1, with 7 bases matching TRBD1. The CDR3 has 12 residues. The V segment lost 9 bases and the J segment 5 bases; nucleotides outside the gene matches: 7. The germline CDR1 and CDR2 sequences are SGHRS and YFSETQ. As DNA, the CDR3 is TGCGCCACCACGGGACAGTGGACTGAAGCTTTCTTT. This sequence encodes CATTGQWTEAFF.

The CDR3 region is CASSLGWRRPYYNEQFF. The CDR3 bases are TGTGCCAGCAGCTTAGGTTGGAGGAGGCCATACTACAATGAGCAGTTCTTC. This chain uses TRBV7-3 with TRBJ2-1, with D possibly TRBD2 on 5 matching bases. Trimming stripped 2 bases from V and 3 bases from J, with 17 bases between. Per germline, CDR1 SGHTA and CDR2 FQGTGA. The CDR3 contains 17 residues.

This clonotype has more than one count but fewer than ten. The chain couples TRBV27 to TRBJ2-7; D gene unclear. V was shortened by 1 base and J by 3 bases, with 7 bases between the two germline ends. The CDR3 totals 13 residues. Germline CDR1 MNHEY, CDR2 SMNVEV (reference sequence). CDR3 nucleotide sequence: TGTGCCAGCAGTTTATGGCAGCACTACGAGCAGTACTTC. This encodes CASSLWQHYEQYF.

This clonotype occurred a few times. The rearrangement links TRBV6-1 to TRBJ1-2, with 8 bases that match TRBD1. Germline V CDR1 and CDR2: MNHNS, SASEGT. The CDR3 covers 15 residues. V lost 7 bases to trimming and J lost 0 bases; unmatched junction nucleotides: 7. Here the CDR3 DNA reads TGTGCCAGCAACGCCCTGGGACAGGCTAACTATGGCTACACCTTC. Translated: CASNALGQANYGYTF.

The V and J genes are TRBV5-1 and TRBJ2-5; D is uncertain. Trimming removed 3 bases at V and 5 bases at J, with 11 bases between. The length of the CDR3 is 13 residues. Germline V gives CDR1 SGHRS, CDR2 YFSETQ. The CDR3 reads CASSSMIRETQYF. The CDR3 bases are TGCGCCAGCAGCTCAATGATACGGGAGACCCAGTACTTC.

There are many counts of this clonotype. The chain carries TRBV24-1 and TRBJ1-5; D is unclear. The V end lost 4 bases, the J end lost 4 bases, and 16 bases lay between the germline ends. Germline V CDR1 and CDR2: KGHDR, SFDVKD. The CDR3 consists of 16 residues. The DNA for the CDR3 is TGTGCCACCAGTGACACTCCGAGGGATCCGAATCAGCCCCAGCATTTT. Encoded protein: CATSDTPRDPNQPQHF.

The chain carries TRBV20-1 and TRBJ2-3; TRBD2 agrees at 12 bases. Germline V lookup: CDR1 DFQATT, CDR2 SNEGSKA (reference sequence). This CDR3 has 12 residues. Here the CDR3 DNA reads TGCAGGACTAGCGGGGGTATGGATACGCAGTATTTT. As protein: CRTSGGMDTQYF.